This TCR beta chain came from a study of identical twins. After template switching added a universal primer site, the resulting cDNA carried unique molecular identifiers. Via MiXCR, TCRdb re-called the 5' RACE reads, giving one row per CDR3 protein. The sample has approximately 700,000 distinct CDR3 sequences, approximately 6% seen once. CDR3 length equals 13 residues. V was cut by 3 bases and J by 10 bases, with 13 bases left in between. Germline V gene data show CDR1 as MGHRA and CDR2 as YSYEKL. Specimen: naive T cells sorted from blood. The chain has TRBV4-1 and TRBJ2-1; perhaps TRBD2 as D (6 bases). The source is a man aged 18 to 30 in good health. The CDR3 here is CASSQTEGGEQFF. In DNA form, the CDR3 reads TGCGCCAGCAGCCAGACGGAGGGTGGCGAGCAGTTCTTC.